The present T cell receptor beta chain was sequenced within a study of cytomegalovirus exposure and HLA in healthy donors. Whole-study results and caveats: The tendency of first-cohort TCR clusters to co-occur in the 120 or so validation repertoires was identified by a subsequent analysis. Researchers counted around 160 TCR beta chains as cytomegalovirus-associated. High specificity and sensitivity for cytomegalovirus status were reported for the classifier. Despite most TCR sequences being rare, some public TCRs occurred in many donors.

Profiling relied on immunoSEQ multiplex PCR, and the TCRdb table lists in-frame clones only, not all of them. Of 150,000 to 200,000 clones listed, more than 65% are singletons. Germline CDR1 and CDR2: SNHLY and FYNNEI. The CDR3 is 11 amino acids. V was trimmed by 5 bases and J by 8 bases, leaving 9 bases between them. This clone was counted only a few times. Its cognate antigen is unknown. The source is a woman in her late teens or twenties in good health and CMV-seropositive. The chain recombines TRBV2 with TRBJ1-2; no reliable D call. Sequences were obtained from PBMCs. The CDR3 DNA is TGTGCCAGCAGTTCAACGCGAGGCTACACCTTC. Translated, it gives CASSSTRGYTF.